This T cell receptor beta chain stems from a study of T cells in localized non-small cell lung cancer. The protocol was immunoSEQ multiplex PCR, while the TCRdb copy is restricted to in-frame clones and leaves out a portion. The table includes 2,500 to 3,000 clones, 25% detected once. The CDR3 loop spans 14 amino acids. V lost 4 bases to trimming and J lost 7 bases; unmatched junction nucleotides: 5. In germline, CDR1 is SGHNT, CDR2 YENEEA. Study-wide results and limits: Adjacent lung held a median 57 of the top 100 tumor clones. There was higher T cell clonality in uninvolved adjacent lung than in tumor, and it was highest there. Heterogeneity cannot be ruled out, as sequencing used one tumor region only.

Concerning this clone itself: Its antigen is undetermined.

The source was lung tumor tissue, collected before any cancer treatment. This TCR was sampled from a male donor at least 60 years old with stage I lung adenocarcinoma. V is TRBV11-3 and J is TRBJ1-5; 9 bases map to TRBD1. The chain's CDR3 is CASSYTTGGQPQHF. DNA for the CDR3: TGTGCCAGCAGCTATACGACAGGGGGGCAGCCCCAGCATTTT.